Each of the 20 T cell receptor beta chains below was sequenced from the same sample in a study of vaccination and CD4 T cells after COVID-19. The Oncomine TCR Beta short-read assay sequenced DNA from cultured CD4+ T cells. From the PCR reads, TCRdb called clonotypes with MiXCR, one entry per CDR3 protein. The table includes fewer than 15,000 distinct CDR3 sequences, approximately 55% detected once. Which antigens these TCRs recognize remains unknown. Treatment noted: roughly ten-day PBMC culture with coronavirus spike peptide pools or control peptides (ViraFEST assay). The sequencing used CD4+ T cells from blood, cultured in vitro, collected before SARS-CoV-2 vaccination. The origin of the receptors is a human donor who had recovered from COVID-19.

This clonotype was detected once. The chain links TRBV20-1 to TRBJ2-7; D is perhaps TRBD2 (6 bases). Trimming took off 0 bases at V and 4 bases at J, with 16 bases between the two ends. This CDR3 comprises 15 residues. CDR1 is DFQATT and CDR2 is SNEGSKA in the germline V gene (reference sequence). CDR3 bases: TGCAGTGCTAGAGATCAATCTAGCGCGAATTACGAGCAGTACTTC. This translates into CSARDQSSANYEQYF.

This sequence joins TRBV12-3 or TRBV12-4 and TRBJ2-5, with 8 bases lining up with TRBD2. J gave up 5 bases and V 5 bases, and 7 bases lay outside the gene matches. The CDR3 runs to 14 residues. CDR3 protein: CASSRGLVSETQYF. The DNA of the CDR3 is TGTGCCAGCAGTCGGGGACTAGTTTCGGAGACCCAGTACTTC.

The CDR3, as DNA: TGCAGTGCCCGGACGGGAAGACGCAGCTATGGCTACACCTTC. It is translated as CSARTGRRSYGYTF. The chain links TRBV20-1 to TRBJ1-2, with unresolved D. The V end was cut by 6 bases, the J end by 4 bases, with 18 bases between. The CDR3 loop spans 14 amino acids. Germline assignment: CDR1 DFQATT and CDR2 SNEGSKA (reference sequence).

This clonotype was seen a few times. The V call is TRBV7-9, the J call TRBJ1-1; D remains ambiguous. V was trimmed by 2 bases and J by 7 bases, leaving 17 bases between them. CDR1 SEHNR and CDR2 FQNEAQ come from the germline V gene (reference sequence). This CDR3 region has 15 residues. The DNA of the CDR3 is TGTGCCAGCAGCTTAAATTTTGGGCAACAAGGTGAAGCTTTCTTT. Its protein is CASSLNFGQQGEAFF.

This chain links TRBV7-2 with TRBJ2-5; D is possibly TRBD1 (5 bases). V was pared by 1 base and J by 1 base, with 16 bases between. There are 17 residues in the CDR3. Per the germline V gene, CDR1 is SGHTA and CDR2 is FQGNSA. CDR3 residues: CASSLVGPGLIQETQYF. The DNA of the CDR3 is TGTGCCAGCAGCTTAGTGGGTCCAGGGCTAATCCAAGAGACCCAGTACTTC.

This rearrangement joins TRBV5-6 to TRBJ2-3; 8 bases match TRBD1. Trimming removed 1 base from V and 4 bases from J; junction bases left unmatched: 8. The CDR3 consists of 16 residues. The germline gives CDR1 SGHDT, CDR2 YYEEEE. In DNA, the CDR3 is TGTGCCAGCAGCTTGAGATGGGCACAGGGGGCAGATACGCAGTATTTT. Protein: CASSLRWAQGADTQYF.

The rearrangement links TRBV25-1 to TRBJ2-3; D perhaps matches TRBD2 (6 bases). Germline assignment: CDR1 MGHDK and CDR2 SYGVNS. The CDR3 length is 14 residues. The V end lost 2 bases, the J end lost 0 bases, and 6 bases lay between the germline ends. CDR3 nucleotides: TGTGCCAGCAGTGAAGCGGGGAGCACAGATACGCAGTATTTT. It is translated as CASSEAGSTDTQYF.

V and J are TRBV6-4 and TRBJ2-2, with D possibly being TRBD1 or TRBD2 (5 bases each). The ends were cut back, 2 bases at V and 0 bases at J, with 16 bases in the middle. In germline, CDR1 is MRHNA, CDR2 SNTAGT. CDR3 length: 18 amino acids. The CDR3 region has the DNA TGTGCCAGCAGTGACGCAAGTCTTTGGGACGCGAACACCGGGGAGCTGTTTTTT. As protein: CASSDASLWDANTGELFF.

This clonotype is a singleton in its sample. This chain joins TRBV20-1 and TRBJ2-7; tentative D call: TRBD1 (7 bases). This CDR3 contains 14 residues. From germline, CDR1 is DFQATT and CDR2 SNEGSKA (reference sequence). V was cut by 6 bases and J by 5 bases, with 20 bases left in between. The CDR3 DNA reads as TGCAGTGCCTTAGGACCCAGGGGGGTCCACGAGCAGTACTTC. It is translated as CSALGPRGVHEQYF.

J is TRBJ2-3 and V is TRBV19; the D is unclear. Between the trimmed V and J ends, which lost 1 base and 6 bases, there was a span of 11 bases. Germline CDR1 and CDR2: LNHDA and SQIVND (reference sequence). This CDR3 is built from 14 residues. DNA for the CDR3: TGTGCCAGTAGTATAGCCCAAGGCCGGGATACGCAGTATTTT. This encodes CASSIAQGRDTQYF.

The CDR3 bases are TGTGCCACCAGCAGAGGTCAAGAGACCCAGTACTTC. Translated: CATSRGQETQYF. V and J are TRBV15 and TRBJ2-5; D gene unclear. The CDR3 totals 12 residues. Germline lookup yields CDR1 LNHNV and CDR2 YYDKDF (reference sequence). Trimming shortened V by 1 base and J by 2 bases, and 2 bases separated the two germline ends. Based on the CDR3 plus reference TRBV15 and TRBJ2-5, the full variable domain is DAMVIQNPRYQVTQFGKPVTLSCSQTLNHNVMYWYQQKSSQAPKLLFHYYDKDFNNEADTPDNFQSRRPNTSFCFLDIRSPGLGDTAMYLCATSRGQETQYFGPGTRLLVL.

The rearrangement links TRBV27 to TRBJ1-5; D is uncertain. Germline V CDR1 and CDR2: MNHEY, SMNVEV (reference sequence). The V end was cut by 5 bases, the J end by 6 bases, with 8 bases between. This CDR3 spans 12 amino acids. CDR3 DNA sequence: TGTGCCAGCAGTACCCCGGGTCAGCCCCAGCATTTT. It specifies CASSTPGQPQHF.

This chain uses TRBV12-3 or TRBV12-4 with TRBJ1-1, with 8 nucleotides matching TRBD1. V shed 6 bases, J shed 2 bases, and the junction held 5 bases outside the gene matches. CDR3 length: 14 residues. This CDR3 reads CASRNGQGNTEAFF. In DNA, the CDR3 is TGTGCCAGCAGAAACGGACAGGGAAACACTGAAGCTTTCTTT.

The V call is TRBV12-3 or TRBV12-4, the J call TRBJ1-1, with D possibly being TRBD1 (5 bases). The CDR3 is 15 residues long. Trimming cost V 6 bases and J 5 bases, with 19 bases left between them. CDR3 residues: CASRPPFSRETEAFF. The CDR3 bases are TGTGCCAGCAGGCCACCTTTTTCCAGGGAAACTGAAGCTTTCTTT.

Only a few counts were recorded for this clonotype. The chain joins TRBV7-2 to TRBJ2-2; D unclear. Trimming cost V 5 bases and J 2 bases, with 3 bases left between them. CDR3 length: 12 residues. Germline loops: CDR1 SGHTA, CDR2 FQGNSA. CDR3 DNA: TGTGCCAGCAGCCTTAACACCGGGGAGCTGTTTTTT. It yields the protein CASSLNTGELFF.

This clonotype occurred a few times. This chain's CDR3 is CATSDPTSGYTGELFF. CDR3 nucleotide sequence: TGTGCCACCAGTGATCCGACTAGCGGATACACCGGGGAGCTGTTTTTT. The V gene is TRBV24-1, the J gene TRBJ2-2; 9 positions agree with TRBD2. Germline CDR1 is KGHDR and CDR2 is SFDVKD. CDR3 length: 16 amino acids. With 3 bases clipped from V and 3 bases from J, the junction kept 4 bases outside the gene matches.

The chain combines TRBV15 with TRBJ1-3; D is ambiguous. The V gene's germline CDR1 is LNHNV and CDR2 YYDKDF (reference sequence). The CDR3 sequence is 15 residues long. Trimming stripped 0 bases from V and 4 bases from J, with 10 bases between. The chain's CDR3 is CATSREEGLGNTIYF. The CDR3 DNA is TGTGCCACCAGCAGAGAAGAAGGGCTGGGAAACACCATATATTTT.

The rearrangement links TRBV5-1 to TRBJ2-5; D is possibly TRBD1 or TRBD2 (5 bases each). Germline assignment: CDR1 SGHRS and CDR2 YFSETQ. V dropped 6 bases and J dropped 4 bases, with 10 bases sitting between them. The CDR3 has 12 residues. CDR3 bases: TGCGCCAGCAACCCTGGGGGAGAGACCCAGTACTTC. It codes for CASNPGGETQYF.

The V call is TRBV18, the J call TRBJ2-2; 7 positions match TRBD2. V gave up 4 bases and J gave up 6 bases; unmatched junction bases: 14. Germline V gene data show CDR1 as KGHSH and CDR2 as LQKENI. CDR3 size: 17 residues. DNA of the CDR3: TGTGCCAGCTCACTCGTCCTCATTGCGGGAGATTCCGGGGAGCTGTTTTTT. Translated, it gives CASSLVLIAGDSGELFF. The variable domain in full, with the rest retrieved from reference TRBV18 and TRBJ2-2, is NAGVMQNPRHLVRRRGQEARLRCSPMKGHSHVYWYRQLPEEGLKFMVYLQKENIIDESGMPKERFSAEFPKEGPSILRIQQVVRGDSAAYFCASSLVLIAGDSGELFFGEGSRLTVL.

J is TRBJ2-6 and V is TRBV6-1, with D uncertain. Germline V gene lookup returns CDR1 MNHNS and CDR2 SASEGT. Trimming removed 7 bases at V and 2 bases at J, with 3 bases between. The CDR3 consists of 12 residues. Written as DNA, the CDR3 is TGTGCCAGCAACACTGGGGCCAACGTCCTGACTTTC. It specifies CASNTGANVLTF.